Each of the 18 T cell receptor beta chains below was sequenced from the same sample in a study of T cells in Graves' hyperthyroidism and ophthalmopathy. Amplified regions were TCR beta CDR3 sequences from RNA transcripts. First-round RT-PCR with HTBI primers amplified the TCR CDR3 region. Using its own MiXCR run on the multiplex PCR reads, TCRdb lists one record per CDR3 protein. The data show about 480,000 distinct CDR3 sequences, with around 24% seen just once and around 10% held by the top ten. The specimen sequenced was blood. The receptor source for this set is a woman aged 25 to 45 with Graves' ophthalmopathy.

This sequence joins TRBV10-3 and TRBJ1-5; possible D gene TRBD1, 6 bases. The germline gives CDR1 ENHRY, CDR2 SYGVKD. Trimming left V 10 bases short and J 2 bases short, with 21 bases between. This CDR3 is 16 amino acids long. CDR3 amino acids: CATSGGGVIGNQPQHF. CDR3 nucleotide sequence: TGTGCCACCTCCGGAGGGGGTGTAATTGGCAATCAGCCCCAGCATTTT.

This clonotype has just a few counts. The CDR3 DNA follows: TGTGCCAGCAGTGAGGGACAGGCCAAGGGTTATGGCTACACCTTC. It specifies CASSEGQAKGYGYTF. This chain uses TRBV6-1 with TRBJ1-2; the match to TRBD1 covers 8 bases. The junction had 8 bases not matched to a gene; V was cut back by 3 bases and J by 5 bases. CDR3 size: 15 residues. Germline V gene lookup returns CDR1 MNHNS and CDR2 SASEGT.

Only a few counts were recorded for this clonotype. The V call is TRBV4-1, the J call TRBJ1-6; 7 bases map to TRBD1. J was trimmed by 8 bases and V by 1 base; bases with no gene match: 8. The CDR3 sequence is 16 residues long. Per the germline V gene, CDR1 is MGHRA and CDR2 is YSYEKL. The CDR3 loop is CASSQGGRGSDSPLHF. Here the CDR3 DNA reads TGCGCCAGCAGCCAAGGTGGCAGGGGGTCGGATTCACCCCTCCACTTT.

This chain links TRBV20-1 with TRBJ2-7; a possible D gene is TRBD2 (5 bases). Germline V gene lookup returns CDR1 DFQATT and CDR2 SNEGSKA (reference sequence). With 3 bases removed from V and 4 bases from J, the gap between germline ends came to 10 bases. The CDR3 runs to 12 residues. CDR3 nucleotides: TGCAGTGCTAGCGCTAGCTGGTACGAGCAGTACTTC. It translates to CSASASWYEQYF.

This clonotype appeared many times. J is TRBJ1-1 and V is TRBV6-1; D perhaps matches TRBD1 (5 bases). The germline gives CDR1 MNHNS, CDR2 SASEGT. V was shortened by 6 bases and J by 0 bases, with 14 bases between the two germline ends. The length of the CDR3 is 15 residues. CDR3 residues: CASRMTERMNTEAFF. The CDR3 DNA follows: TGTGCCAGCAGGATGACAGAGCGTATGAACACTGAAGCTTTCTTT.

The chain is built from TRBV27 and TRBJ2-7; TRBD1 agrees at 8 bases. Germline-derived CDR1 and CDR2 are MNHEY and SMNVEV (reference sequence). The CDR3 contains 15 residues. V shed 6 bases, J shed 1 base, and the junction held 8 bases outside the gene matches. The CDR3 DNA reads TGTGCCAGCAGAAAGGACAGGGCCAGTTCCTACGAGCAGTACTTC. It encodes CASRKDRASSYEQYF.

The rearrangement uses TRBV11-1 and TRBJ1-3; D is uncertain. From germline, CDR1 is SGHAT and CDR2 FQDESV (reference sequence). The CDR3 contains 16 residues. Trimming took 1 base from V and 1 from J, leaving 11 bases between them. This CDR3 reads CASSLVEGRSGNTIYF. CDR3 bases: TGTGCCAGCAGCTTAGTGGAAGGGAGGTCTGGAAACACCATATATTTT.

This clonotype was recorded a few times. The chain employs TRBV5-1 and TRBJ2-7; TRBD1 aligns across 9 bases. This CDR3 is 16 amino acids long. The junction had 6 bases not matched to a gene; V was cut back by 0 bases and J by 2 bases. Germline CDR1 and CDR2: SGHRS and YFSETQ. CDR3 sequence (DNA): TGCGCCAGCAGCTTGGCGGGGACAGGGACTCCCTACGAGCAGTACTTC. It is translated as CASSLAGTGTPYEQYF.

This clonotype turned up a few times. The chain employs TRBV3-1 and TRBJ2-2; no clear D gene. V was clipped by 1 base and J by 1 base, with 10 bases between them. The germline V gene encodes CDR1 LGHDT and CDR2 YNNKEL (reference sequence). The CDR3 spans 16 residues. The CDR3 nucleotides are TGTGCCAGCAGCCAAGTTGGTGAAGGGAACACCGGGGAGCTGTTTTTT. This codes for CASSQVGEGNTGELFF.

CDR3 nucleotides: TGTGCCAGCAGCCCTACTAGCGGGGGTCTCAGAGAGACCCAGTACTTC. This codes for CASSPTSGGLRETQYF. This rearrangement joins TRBV12-3 or TRBV12-4 to TRBJ2-5; 11 positions agree with TRBD2. J gave up 4 bases and V 6 bases, and 10 bases lay outside the gene matches. The CDR3 runs to 16 residues.

This clonotype was detected ten times or more. The chain uses TRBV7-8 and TRBJ2-7, with 7 bases aligning to TRBD2. Unmatched junction bases numbered 3, after V lost 3 bases and J lost 4 bases. The length of the CDR3 is 13 residues. Germline assignment: CDR1 SGHVS and CDR2 FQNEAQ. CDR3 in DNA: TGTGCCAGCAGCTTTCCGGGAGGATACGAGCAGTACTTC. Its protein product is CASSFPGGYEQYF.

The table lists this clonotype with many counts. With a much larger clone just one base away, this may be a read error. The chain has TRBV2 and TRBJ1-1; D gene unclear. Germline V gene sequence: CDR1 SNHLY, CDR2 FYNNEI. This CDR3 contains 11 residues. V lost 3 bases, J lost 5 bases, and 4 bases lay in between. The CDR3 spells CASSDGTEAFF. As DNA, the CDR3 is TGTGCCAGCAGTGACGGAACTGAAGCTTTCTTT.

This clonotype was seen more than once but under ten times. The chain joins TRBV6-2 or TRBV6-3 to TRBJ2-5; the D is unclear. Trimming removed 6 bases from V and 4 bases from J, with 15 bases in between. Germline loops: CDR1 MNHEY, CDR2 SVGEGT. This CDR3 is built from 14 residues. The CDR3 sequence is CASSSITVRETQYF. In DNA form, the CDR3 reads TGTGCCAGCAGCAGCATCACAGTGAGAGAGACCCAGTACTTC.

This clonotype was counted many times. Here the CDR3 reads CASSEYMLLSNQPQHF. The CDR3 DNA follows: TGTGCCAGCAGCGAGTATATGTTGCTTAGCAATCAGCCCCAGCATTTT. The chain combines TRBV6-1 with TRBJ1-5; the D is unclear. The V gene's germline CDR1 is MNHNS and CDR2 SASEGT. The CDR3 runs 16 residues. With 6 bases removed from V and 0 bases from J, the gap between germline ends came to 15 bases.

There are many counts of this clonotype. The junction and the germline gene differ at one end; a read error may be behind it. The V and J genes are TRBV7-7 and TRBJ2-5; no reliable D call. Germline V CDR1 and CDR2: SSHAT, FNYEAQ (reference sequence). The CDR3 sequence is 14 residues long. CDR3 sequence (DNA): TGTGCTAGCAGCTTAGCCGGCAAAGGGGAGACCCAGTACTTC. Translating it yields CASSLAGKGETQYF.

This clonotype was seen many times. This sequence joins TRBV6-1 and TRBJ2-7; 8 bases match TRBD2. Germline V gene data show CDR1 as MNHNS and CDR2 as SASEGT. The CDR3 spans 15 residues. The trim removed 4 bases at V and 3 bases at J, leaving 8 bases unmatched. Here the CDR3 DNA reads TGTGCCAGCAGTGGAACAACCGGGACTAGCTACGAGCAGTACTTC. This encodes CASSGTTGTSYEQYF.

This clonotype was seen many times. The V and J genes are TRBV6-1 and TRBJ1-3; no clear D gene. V gave up 8 bases and J gave up 0 bases, with 5 bases separating them. The germline gives CDR1 MNHNS, CDR2 SASEGT. This CDR3 is built from 12 residues. CDR3 residues: CASGSSGNTIYF. The CDR3 DNA reads TGTGCCAGCGGCTCCTCTGGAAACACCATATATTTT.

This clonotype was detected many times. The chain has TRBV12-3 or TRBV12-4 and TRBJ2-7, with TRBD2 identical over 7 bases. The V gene end was trimmed by 10 bases and the J gene end by 1 base; junction bases not matched to a gene: 10. The CDR3 spans 14 residues. For the CDR3, the DNA is TGTGCCATTGCGGCGGCGGGGGTATCCTACGAGCAGTACTTC. Residues: CAIAAAGVSYEQYF.